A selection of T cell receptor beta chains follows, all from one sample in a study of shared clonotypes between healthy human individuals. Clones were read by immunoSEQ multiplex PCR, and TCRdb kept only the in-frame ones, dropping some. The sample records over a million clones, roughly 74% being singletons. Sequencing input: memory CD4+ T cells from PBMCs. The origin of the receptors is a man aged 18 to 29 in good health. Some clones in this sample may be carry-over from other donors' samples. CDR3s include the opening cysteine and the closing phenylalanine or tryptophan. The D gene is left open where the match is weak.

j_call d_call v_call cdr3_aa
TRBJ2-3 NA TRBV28 CASSLSWDTQYF
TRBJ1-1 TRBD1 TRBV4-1 CASSQAGTGAEAFF
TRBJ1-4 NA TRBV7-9 CASSPFTVAEKLFF
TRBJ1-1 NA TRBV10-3 CAISAKTLMNTEAFF
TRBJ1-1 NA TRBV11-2 CASSLVQGYTEAFF
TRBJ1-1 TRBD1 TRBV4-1 CASSQAGQGWTEAFF
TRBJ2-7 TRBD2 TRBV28 CASSFSSGSLFSYEQYF
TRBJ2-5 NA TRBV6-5 CASSYSPTVQETQYF
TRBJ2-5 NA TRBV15 CATSKQGRGETQYF
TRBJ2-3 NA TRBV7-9 CASSLVGDTQYF
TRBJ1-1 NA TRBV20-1 CSARGDGVAFF
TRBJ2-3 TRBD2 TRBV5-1 CASSLGSTSGSSDTQYF
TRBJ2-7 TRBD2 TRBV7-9 CASSLAGTKTDEQYF
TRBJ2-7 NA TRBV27 CASSLGPFSYEQYF
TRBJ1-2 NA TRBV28 CASSPAGAPGRTYGYTF
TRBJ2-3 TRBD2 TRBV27 CASSLSGRVTDTQYF
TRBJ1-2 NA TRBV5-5 CASSLWREGTF
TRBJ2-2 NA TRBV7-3 CASSLGGANTGELFF
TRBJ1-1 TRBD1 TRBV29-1 CSVAWDRVGEAFF
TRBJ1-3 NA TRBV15 CATSIGGYSGNTIYF
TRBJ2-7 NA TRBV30 CASGKGAYEQYF
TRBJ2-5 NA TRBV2 CASGGGRFVETQYF
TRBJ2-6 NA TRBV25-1 CASRGTGGESGANVLTF
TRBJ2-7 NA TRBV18 CASSPLASYEQYF